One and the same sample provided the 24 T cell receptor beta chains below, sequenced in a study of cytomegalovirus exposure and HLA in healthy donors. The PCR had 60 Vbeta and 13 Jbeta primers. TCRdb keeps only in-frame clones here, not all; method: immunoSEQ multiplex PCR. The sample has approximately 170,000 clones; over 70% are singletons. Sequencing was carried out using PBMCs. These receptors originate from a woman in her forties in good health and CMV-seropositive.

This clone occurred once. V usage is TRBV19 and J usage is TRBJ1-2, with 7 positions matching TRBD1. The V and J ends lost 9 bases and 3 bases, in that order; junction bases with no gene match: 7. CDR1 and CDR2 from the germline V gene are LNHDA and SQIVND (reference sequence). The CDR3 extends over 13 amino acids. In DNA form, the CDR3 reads TGTGCCAGCACACCGACAGGGTACTATGGCTACACCTTC. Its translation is CASTPTGYYGYTF.

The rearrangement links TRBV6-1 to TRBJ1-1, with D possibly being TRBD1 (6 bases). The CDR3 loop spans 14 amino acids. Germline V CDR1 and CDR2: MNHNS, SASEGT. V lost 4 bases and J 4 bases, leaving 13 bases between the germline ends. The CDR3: CASSVTGSGTEAFF. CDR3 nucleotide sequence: TGTGCCAGCAGTGTAACAGGGTCGGGCACTGAAGCTTTCTTT.

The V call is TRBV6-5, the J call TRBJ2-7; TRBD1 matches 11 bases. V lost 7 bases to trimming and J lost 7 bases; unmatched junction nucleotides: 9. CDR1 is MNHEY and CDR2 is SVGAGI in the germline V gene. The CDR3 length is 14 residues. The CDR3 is CASTPGQGAGEQYF. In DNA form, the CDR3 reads TGTGCCAGCACTCCAGGACAGGGGGCAGGGGAGCAGTACTTC.

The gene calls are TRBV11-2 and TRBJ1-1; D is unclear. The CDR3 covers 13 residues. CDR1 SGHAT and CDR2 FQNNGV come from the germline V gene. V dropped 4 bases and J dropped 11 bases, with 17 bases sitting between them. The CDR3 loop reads CASSSILPGLAFF. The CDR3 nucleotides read TGTGCCAGCAGCTCGATTCTCCCAGGACTGGCTTTCTTT.

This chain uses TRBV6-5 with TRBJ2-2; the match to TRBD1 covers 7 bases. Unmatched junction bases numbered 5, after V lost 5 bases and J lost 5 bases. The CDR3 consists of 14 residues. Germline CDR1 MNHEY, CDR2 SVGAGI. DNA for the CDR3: TGTGCCAGCAGTCGGGACAGATTTACCGGGGAGCTGTTTTTT. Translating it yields CASSRDRFTGELFF.

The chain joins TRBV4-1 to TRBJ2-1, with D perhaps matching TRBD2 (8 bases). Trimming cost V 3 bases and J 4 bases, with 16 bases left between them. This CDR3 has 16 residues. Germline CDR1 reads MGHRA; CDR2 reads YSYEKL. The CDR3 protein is CASSQWDSGRYNEQFF. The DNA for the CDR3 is TGCGCCAGCAGCCAGTGGGACAGCGGGAGATACAATGAGCAGTTCTTC.

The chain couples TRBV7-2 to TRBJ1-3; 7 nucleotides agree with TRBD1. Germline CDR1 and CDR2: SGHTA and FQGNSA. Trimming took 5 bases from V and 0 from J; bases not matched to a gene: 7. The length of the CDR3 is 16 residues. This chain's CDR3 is CASSPRQGSSGNTIYF. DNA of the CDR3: TGTGCCAGCAGCCCCAGACAGGGATCCTCTGGAAACACCATATATTTT.

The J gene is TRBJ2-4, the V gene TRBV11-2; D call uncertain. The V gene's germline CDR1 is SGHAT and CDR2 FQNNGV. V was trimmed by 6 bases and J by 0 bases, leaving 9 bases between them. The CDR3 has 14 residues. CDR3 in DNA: TGTGCCAGCAGTGAGATTCTAGCCAAAAACATTCAGTACTTC. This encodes CASSEILAKNIQYF.

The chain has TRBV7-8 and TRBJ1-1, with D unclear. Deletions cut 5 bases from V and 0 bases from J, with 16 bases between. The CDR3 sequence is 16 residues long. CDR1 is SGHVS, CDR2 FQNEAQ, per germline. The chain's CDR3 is CASSPQASLMNTEAFF. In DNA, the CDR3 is TGTGCCAGCAGCCCCCAGGCCTCACTCATGAACACTGAAGCTTTCTTT. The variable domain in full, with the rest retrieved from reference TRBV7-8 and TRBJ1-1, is GAGVSQSPRYKVAKRGQDVALRCDPISGHVSLFWYQQALGQGPEFLTYFQNEAQLDKSGLPSDRFFAERPEGSVSTLKIQRTQQEDSAVYLCASSPQASLMNTEAFFGQGTRLTVV.

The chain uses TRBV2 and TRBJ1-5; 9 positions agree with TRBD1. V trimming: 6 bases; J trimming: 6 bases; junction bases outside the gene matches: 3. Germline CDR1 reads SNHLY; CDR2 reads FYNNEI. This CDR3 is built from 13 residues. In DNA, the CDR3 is TGTGCCAGCAGGGGACAGGGCGCTCAGCCCCAGCATTTT. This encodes CASRGQGAQPQHF. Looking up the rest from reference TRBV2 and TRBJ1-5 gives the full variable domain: EPEVTQTPSHQVTQMGQEVILRCVPISNHLYFYWYRQILGQKVEFLVSFYNNEISEKSEIFDDQFSVERPDGSNFTLKIRSTKLEDSAMYFCASRGQGAQPQHFGDGTRLSIL.

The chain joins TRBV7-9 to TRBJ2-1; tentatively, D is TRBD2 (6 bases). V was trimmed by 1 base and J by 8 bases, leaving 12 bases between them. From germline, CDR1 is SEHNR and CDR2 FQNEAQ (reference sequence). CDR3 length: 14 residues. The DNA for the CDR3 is TGTGCCAGCAGCTTAGTTTCGGGGGTCGATGAGCAGTTCTTC. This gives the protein CASSLVSGVDEQFF. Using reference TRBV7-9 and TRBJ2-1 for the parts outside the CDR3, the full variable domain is DTGVSQNPRHKITKRGQNVTFRCDPISEHNRLYWYRQTLGQGPEFLTYFQNEAQLEKSRLLSDRFSAERPKGSFSTLEIQRTEQGDSAMYLCASSLVSGVDEQFFGPGTRLTVL.

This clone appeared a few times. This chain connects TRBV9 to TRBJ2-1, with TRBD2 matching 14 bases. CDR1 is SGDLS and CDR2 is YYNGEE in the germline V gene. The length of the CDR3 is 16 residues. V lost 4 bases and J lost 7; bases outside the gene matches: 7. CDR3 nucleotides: TGTGCCAGCAGCTTTGGACTAGCGGGGGGCCCAAATGAGCAGTTCTTC. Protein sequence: CASSFGLAGGPNEQFF.

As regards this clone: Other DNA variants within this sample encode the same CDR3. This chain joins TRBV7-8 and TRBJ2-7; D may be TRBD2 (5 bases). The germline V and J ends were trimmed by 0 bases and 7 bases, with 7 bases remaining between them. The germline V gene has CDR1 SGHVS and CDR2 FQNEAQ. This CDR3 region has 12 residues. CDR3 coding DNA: TGTGCCAGCAGCTTAGCTTCGGGGGAGCAGTACTTC. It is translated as CASSLASGEQYF.

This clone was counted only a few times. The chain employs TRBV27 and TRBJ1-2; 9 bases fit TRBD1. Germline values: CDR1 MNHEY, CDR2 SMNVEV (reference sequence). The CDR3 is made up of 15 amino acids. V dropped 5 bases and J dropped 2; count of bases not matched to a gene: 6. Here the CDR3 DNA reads TGTGCCAGCAGTAGCCTAGACAGGGGGAACTATGGCTACACCTTC. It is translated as CASSSLDRGNYGYTF.

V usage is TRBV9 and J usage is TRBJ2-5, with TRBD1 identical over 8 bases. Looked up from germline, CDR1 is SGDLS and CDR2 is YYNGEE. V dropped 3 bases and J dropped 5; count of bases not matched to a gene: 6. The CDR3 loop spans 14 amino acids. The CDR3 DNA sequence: TGTGCCAGCAGCGCCGGACAGGGAATGGAGACCCAGTACTTC. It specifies CASSAGQGMETQYF.

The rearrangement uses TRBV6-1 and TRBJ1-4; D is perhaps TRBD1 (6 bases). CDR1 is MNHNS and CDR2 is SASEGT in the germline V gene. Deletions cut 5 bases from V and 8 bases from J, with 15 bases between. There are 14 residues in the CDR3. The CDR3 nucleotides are TGTGCCAGCAGTAACAGGGTCTTTTCGGAAAAACTGTTTTTT. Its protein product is CASSNRVFSEKLFF.

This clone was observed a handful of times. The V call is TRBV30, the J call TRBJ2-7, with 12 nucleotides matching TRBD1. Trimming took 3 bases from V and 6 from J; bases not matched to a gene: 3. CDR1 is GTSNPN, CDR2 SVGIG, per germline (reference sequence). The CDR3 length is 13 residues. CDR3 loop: CAWRGTGGFEQYF. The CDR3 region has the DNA TGTGCCTGGAGGGGGACAGGGGGCTTCGAGCAGTACTTC.

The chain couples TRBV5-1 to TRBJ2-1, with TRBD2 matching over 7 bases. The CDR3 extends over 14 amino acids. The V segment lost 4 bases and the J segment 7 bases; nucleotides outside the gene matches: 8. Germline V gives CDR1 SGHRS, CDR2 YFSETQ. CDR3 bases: TGCGCCAGCAGCCTAGGGACTACGTTAAATGAGCAGTTCTTC. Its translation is CASSLGTTLNEQFF.

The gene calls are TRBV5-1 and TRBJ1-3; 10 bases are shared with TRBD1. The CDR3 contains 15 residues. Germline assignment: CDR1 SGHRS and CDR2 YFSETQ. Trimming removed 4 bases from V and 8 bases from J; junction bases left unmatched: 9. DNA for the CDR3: TGCGCCAGCAGCCTGGGGACAGGGGTCTTCGACACCATATATTTT. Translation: CASSLGTGVFDTIYF.

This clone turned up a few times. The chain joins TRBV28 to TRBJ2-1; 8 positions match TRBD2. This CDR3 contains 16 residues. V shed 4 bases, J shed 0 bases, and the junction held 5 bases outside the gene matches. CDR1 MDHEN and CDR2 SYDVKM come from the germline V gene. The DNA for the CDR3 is TGTGCCAGCAGTTCTCCGGGGGGGGGCTCCTACAATGAGCAGTTCTTC. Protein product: CASSSPGGGSYNEQFF.

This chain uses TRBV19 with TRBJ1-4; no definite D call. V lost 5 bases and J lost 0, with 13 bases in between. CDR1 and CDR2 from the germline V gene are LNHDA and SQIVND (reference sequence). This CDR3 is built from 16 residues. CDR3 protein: CASSARGKATNEKLFF. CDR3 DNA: TGTGCCAGTAGTGCCCGCGGAAAGGCAACTAATGAAAAACTGTTTTTT. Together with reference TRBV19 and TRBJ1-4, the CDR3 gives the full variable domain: DGGITQSPKYLFRKEGQNVTLSCEQNLNHDAMYWYRQDPGQGLRLIYYSQIVNDFQKGDIAEGYSVSREKKESFPLTVTSAQKNPTAFYLCASSARGKATNEKLFFGSGTQLSVL.

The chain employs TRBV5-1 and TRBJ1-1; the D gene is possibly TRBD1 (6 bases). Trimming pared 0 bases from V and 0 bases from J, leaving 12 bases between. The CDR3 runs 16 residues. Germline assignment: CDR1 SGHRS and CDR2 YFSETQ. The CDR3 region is CASSLVGTQLNTEAFF. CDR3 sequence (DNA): TGCGCCAGCAGCTTGGTAGGGACACAACTGAACACTGAAGCTTTCTTT. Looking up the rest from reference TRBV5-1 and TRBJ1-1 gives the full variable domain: KAGVTQTPRYLIKTRGQQVTLSCSPISGHRSVSWYQQTPGQGLQFLFEYFSETQRNKGNFPGRFSGRQFSNSRSEMNVSTLELGDSALYLCASSLVGTQLNTEAFFGQGTRLTVV.

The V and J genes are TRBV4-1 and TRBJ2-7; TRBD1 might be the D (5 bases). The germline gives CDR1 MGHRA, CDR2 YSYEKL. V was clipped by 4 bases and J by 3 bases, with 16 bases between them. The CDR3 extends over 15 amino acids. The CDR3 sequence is CASSPRQSPSYEQYF. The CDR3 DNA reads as TGCGCCAGCAGCCCCAGACAGTCCCCCAGCTACGAGCAGTACTTC.

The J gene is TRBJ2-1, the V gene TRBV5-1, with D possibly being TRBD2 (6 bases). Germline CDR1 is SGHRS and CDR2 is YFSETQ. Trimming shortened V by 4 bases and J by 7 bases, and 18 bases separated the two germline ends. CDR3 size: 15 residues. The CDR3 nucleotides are TGCGCCAGCAGCGCCCGGGGACCGGAGGGGAATGAGCAGTTCTTC. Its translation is CASSARGPEGNEQFF. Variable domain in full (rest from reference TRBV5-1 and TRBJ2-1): KAGVTQTPRYLIKTRGQQVTLSCSPISGHRSVSWYQQTPGQGLQFLFEYFSETQRNKGNFPGRFSGRQFSNSRSEMNVSTLELGDSALYLCASSARGPEGNEQFFGPGTRLTVL.